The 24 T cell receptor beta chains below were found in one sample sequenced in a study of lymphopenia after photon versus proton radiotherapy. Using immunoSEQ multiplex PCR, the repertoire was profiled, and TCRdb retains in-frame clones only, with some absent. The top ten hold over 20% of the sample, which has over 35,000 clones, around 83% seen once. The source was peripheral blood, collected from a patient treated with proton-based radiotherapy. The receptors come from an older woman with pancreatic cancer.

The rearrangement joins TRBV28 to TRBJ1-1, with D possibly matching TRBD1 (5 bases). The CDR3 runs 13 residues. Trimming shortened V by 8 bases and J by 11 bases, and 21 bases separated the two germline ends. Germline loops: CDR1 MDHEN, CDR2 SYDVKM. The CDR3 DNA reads TGTGCCAGCCTACGCCCTCTGGGGCCGGGGGCTTTCTTT. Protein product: CASLRPLGPGAFF.

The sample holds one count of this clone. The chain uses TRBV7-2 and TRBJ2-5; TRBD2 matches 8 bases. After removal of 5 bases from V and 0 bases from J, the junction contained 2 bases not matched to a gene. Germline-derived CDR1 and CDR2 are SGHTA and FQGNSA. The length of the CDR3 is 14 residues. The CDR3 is CASSAGGNQETQYF. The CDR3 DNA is TGTGCCAGCAGCGCGGGGGGCAACCAAGAGACCCAGTACTTC.

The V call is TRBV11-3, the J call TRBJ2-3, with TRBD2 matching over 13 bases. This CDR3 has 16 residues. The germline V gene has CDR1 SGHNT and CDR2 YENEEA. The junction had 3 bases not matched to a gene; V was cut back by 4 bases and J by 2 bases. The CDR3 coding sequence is TGTGCCAGCAGCTCCGGGACTAGCGGGACCACAGATACGCAGTATTTT. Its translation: CASSSGTSGTTDTQYF.

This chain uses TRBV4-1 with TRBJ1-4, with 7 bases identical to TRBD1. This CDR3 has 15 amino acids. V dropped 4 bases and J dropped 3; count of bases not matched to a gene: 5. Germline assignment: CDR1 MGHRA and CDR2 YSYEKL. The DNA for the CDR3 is TGCGCCAGCAGCCTCCACGGGACAGCTAATGAAAAACTGTTTTTT. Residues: CASSLHGTANEKLFF.

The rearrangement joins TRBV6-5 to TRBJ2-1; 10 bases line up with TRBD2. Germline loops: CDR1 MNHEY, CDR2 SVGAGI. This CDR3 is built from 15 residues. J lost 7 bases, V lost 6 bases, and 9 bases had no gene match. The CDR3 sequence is CASRPLLAGRNEQFF. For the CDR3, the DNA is TGTGCCAGCAGGCCACTACTAGCGGGACGAAATGAGCAGTTCTTC.

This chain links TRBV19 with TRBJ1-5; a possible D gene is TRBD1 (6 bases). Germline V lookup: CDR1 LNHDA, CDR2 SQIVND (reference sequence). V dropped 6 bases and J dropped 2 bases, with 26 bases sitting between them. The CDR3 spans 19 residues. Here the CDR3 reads CASSLTGSGLRIRNQPQHF. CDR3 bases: TGTGCCAGTAGCTTAACAGGGTCGGGGTTGAGGATTCGCAATCAGCCCCAGCATTTT.

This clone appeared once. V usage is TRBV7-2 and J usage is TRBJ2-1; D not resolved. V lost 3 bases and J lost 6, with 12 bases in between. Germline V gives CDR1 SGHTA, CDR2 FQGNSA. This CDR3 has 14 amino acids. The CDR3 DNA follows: TGTGCCAGCAGCTTGTTAGGGTTTGGCAATGAGCAGTTCTTC. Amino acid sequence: CASSLLGFGNEQFF.

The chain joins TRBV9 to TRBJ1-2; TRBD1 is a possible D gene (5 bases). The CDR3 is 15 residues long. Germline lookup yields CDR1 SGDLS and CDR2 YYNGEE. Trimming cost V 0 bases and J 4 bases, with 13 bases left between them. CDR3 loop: CASSVVAGSGYGYTF. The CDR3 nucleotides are TGTGCCAGCAGCGTAGTAGCAGGGTCGGGCTATGGCTACACCTTC. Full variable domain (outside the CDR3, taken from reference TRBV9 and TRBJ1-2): DSGVTQTPKHLITATGQRVTLRCSPRSGDLSVYWYQQSLDQGLQFLIQYYNGEERAKGNILERFSAQQFPDLHSELNLSSLELGDSALYFCASSVVAGSGYGYTFGSGTRLTVV.

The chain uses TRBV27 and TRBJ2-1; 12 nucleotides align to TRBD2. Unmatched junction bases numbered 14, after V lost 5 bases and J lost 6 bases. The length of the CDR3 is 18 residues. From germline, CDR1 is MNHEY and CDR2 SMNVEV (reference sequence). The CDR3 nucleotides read TGTGCCAGCAGTATACGGACTAGCGGGACCTCGAACTCCAATGAGCAGTTCTTC. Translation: CASSIRTSGTSNSNEQFF.

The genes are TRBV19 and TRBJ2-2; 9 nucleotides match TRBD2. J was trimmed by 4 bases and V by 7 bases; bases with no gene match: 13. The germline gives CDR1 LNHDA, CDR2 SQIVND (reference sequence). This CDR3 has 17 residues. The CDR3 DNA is TGTGCCAGTAACCATCCCCCAGCGGGAGGAATCACCGGGGAGCTGTTTTTT. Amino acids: CASNHPPAGGITGELFF.

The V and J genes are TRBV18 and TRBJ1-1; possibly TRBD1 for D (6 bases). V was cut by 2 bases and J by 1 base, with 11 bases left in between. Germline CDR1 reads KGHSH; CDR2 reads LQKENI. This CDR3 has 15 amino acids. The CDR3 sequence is CASSPLGAGNTEAFF. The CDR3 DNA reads TGTGCCAGCTCACCATTGGGGGCGGGGAACACTGAAGCTTTCTTT. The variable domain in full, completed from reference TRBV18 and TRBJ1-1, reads NAGVMQNPRHLVRRRGQEARLRCSPMKGHSHVYWYRQLPEEGLKFMVYLQKENIIDESGMPKERFSAEFPKEGPSILRIQQVVRGDSAAYFCASSPLGAGNTEAFFGQGTRLTVV.

CDR3 sequence: CASSERNSNQPQHF. Here the CDR3 DNA reads TGTGCCAGCAGTGAGAGAAATAGCAATCAGCCCCAGCATTTT. The V and J genes are TRBV2 and TRBJ1-5; D is unresolved. This CDR3 has 14 residues. Germline loops: CDR1 SNHLY, CDR2 FYNNEI. Deletions cut 3 bases from V and 0 bases from J, with 6 bases between.

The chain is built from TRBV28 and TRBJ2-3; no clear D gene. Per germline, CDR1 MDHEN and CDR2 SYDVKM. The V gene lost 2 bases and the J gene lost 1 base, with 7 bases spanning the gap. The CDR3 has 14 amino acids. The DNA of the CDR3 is TGTGCCAGCAGTTTACCCGGCCGCACAGATACGCAGTATTTT. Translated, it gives CASSLPGRTDTQYF.

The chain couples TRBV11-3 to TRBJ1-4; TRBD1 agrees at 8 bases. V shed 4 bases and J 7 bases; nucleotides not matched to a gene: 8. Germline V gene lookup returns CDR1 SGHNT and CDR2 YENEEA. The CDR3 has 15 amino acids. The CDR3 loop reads CASSSGQGGREKLFF. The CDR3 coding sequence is TGTGCCAGCAGCTCCGGACAGGGTGGGCGTGAAAAACTGTTTTTT.

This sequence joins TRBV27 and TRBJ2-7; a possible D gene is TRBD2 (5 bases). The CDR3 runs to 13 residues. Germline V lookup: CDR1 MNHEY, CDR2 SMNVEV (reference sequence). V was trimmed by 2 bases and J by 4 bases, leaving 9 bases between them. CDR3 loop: CASSLEGRYEQYF. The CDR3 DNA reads TGTGCCAGCAGTTTAGAGGGTCGGTACGAGCAGTACTTC.

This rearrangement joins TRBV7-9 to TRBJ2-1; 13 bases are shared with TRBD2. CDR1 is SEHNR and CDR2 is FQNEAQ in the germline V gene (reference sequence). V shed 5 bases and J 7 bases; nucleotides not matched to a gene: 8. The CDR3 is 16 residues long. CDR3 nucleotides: TGTGCCAGCAGCCCCCGTAGGACTAGCGGGAGTAATGAGCAGTTCTTC. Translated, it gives CASSPRRTSGSNEQFF.

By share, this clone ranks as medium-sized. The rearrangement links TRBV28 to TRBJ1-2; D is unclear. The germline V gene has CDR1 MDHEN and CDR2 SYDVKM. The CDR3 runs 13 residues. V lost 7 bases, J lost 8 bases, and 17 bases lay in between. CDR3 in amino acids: CASTPGQPGGYTF. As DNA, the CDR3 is TGTGCCAGCACACCAGGCCAGCCCGGAGGCTACACCTTC.

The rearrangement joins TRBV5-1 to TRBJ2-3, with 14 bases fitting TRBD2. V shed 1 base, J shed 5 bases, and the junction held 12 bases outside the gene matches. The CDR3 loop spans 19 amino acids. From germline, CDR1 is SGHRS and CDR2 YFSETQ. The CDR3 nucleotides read TGCGCCAGCAGCTTGATAGCCCGACTAGCGGGAGGGCCTGGAGATACGCAGTATTTT. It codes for CASSLIARLAGGPGDTQYF.

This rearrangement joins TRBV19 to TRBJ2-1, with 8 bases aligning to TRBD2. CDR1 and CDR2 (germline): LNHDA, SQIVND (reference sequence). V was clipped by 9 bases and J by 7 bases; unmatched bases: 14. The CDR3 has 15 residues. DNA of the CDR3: TGTGCCAGGAGGGGGGAGCGGGAGCGGTATAATGAGCAGTTCTTC. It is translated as CARRGERERYNEQFF. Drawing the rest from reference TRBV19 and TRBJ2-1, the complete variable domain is DGGITQSPKYLFRKEGQNVTLSCEQNLNHDAMYWYRQDPGQGLRLIYYSQIVNDFQKGDIAEGYSVSREKKESFPLTVTSAQKNPTAFYLCARRGERERYNEQFFGPGTRLTVL.

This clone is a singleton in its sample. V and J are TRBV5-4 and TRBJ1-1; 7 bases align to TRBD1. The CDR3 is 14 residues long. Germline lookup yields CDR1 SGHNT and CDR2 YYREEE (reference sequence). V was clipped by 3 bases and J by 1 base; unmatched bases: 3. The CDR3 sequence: CASSSRQGNTEAFF. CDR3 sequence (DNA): TGTGCCAGCAGCTCAAGACAGGGGAACACTGAAGCTTTCTTT.

The CDR3 spells CASSLLGEAFF. In nucleotides, the CDR3 is TGTGCCAGCAGCTTACTAGGTGAAGCTTTCTTT. The genes are TRBV7-9 and TRBJ1-1; D remains ambiguous. Germline CDR1 reads SEHNR; CDR2 reads FQNEAQ (reference sequence). This CDR3 is built from 11 residues. The ends were cut back, 2 bases at V and 7 bases at J, with 5 bases in the middle.

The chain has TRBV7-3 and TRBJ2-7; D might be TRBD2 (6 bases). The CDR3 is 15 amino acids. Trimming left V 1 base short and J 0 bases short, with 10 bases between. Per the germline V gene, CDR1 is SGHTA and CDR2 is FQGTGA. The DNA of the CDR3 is TGTGCCAGCAGCTTAATGGGGGGTGACTCCTACGAGCAGTACTTC. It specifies CASSLMGGDSYEQYF.

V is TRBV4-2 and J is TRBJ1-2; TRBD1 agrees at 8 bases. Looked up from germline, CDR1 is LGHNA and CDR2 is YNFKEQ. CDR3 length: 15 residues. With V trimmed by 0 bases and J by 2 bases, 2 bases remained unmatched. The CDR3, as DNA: TGTGCCAGCAGCCAAGAGCAGGGGGCGAACTATGGCTACACCTTC. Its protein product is CASSQEQGANYGYTF.

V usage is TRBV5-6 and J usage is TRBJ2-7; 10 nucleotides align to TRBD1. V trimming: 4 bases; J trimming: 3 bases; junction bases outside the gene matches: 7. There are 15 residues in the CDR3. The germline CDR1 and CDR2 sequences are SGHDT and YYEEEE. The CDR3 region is CASSPWDRGGYEQYF. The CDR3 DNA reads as TGTGCCAGCAGCCCCTGGGACAGGGGCGGCTACGAGCAGTACTTC.